This is a list of T cell receptor beta chains from one sample in a study of blood T cell repertoires in COVID-19. The assay was immunoSEQ multiplex PCR, and TCRdb's table has in-frame clones only and misses some. The sample lists 250,000 to 300,000 clones, around 91% seen once, with 9.5% to 15% in the top ten. The sample was peripheral blood. The receptors stem from a woman in her sixties or seventies with acute or convalescent COVID-19. Both conserved end residues are part of each CDR3. The order of the fields is CDR3 protein, CDR3 DNA, J gene, clone size, D gene, V gene. D genes are given only for firm matches. Clone size appears in some rows only: once, few, many, or a class for an expanded clone.

CASSSSGFYEQYF	TGTGCCAGCAGTTCTTCCGGGTTCTACGAGCAGTACTTC	TRBJ2-7	NA	NA	TRBV28
CASSSGGRQGTYEQYF	TGTGCCAGTAGTTCGGGGGGGAGACAGGGAACCTACGAGCAGTACTTC	TRBJ2-7	NA	NA	TRBV19
CASSSNAGYEQYF	TGTGCCAGCAGTTCAAACGCGGGCTACGAGCAGTACTTC	TRBJ2-7	NA	NA	TRBV27
CASSHQALAYEQYF	TGTGCCAGCAGCCACCAAGCCCTTGCCTACGAGCAGTACTTC	TRBJ2-7	NA	NA	TRBV7-9
CASSFRGSNEQFF	TGTGCCAGCAGCTTCCGCGGCAGCAATGAGCAGTTCTTC	TRBJ2-1	NA	NA	TRBV7-2
CASSSGQGTEAFF	TGTGCCAGCAGCTCGGGACAGGGGACTGAAGCTTTCTTT	TRBJ1-1	NA	TRBD1	TRBV7-2
CASSPQGAVTAFF	TGCGCCAGCAGCCCCCAGGGGGCAGTTACCGCTTTCTTT	TRBJ1-1	NA	TRBD1	TRBV5-1
CASIAPGRGSEQYF	TGTGCCAGCATCGCTCCCGGGCGGGGTTCCGAGCAGTACTTC	TRBJ2-7	once	NA	TRBV7-2
CASSPSQGGSYEQYF	TGTGCCAGCAGTCCCTCACAGGGGGGATCCTACGAGCAGTACTTC	TRBJ2-7	NA	TRBD1	TRBV6-5
CASSSVDFQETQYF	TGCGCCAGCAGCTCCGTCGACTTTCAAGAGACCCAGTACTTC	TRBJ2-5	NA	NA	TRBV5-1
CASSPGQGRGYTF	TGTGCCAGCAGCCCCGGACAGGGCCGTGGCTACACCTTC	TRBJ1-2	NA	TRBD1	TRBV3-1/TRBV3-2
CASSLWKGNQPQHF	TGTGCCAGCAGTTTATGGAAGGGGAATCAGCCCCAGCATTTT	TRBJ1-5	NA	NA	TRBV28
CASSLGQGMNTEAFF	TGTGCCAGCAGTTTGGGACAAGGCATGAACACTGAAGCTTTCTTT	TRBJ1-1	NA	NA	TRBV27
CASSQQGYEQYF	TGTGCCAGCAGCCAGCAGGGTTACGAGCAGTACTTC	TRBJ2-7	NA	NA	TRBV4-2
CASSLGHEDTQYF	TGTGCCAGCAGTTTAGGCCACGAAGATACGCAGTATTTT	TRBJ2-3	NA	NA	TRBV28
CASSTDTSGFYGYTF	TGTGCCAGTAGTACGGACACCTCAGGATTCTATGGCTACACCTTC	TRBJ1-2	NA	NA	TRBV19
CASSYQGAYTEAFF	TGTGCCAGCAGTTACCAGGGGGCGTACACTGAAGCTTTCTTT	TRBJ1-1	NA	TRBD1	TRBV6-5
CASSRTGGGGNQPQHF	TGTGCCAGCAGCCGGACAGGGGGCGGCGGCAATCAGCCCCAGCATTTT	TRBJ1-5	NA	TRBD1	TRBV7-9
CASSDYHGTGELFF	TGTGCCAGCAGTGATTACCACGGGACCGGGGAGCTGTTTTTT	TRBJ2-2	NA	NA	TRBV6-4
CAGGTGRLKNEQFF	TGTGCCGGAGGGACAGGGAGGTTGAAGAATGAGCAGTTCTTC	TRBJ2-1	NA	TRBD1	TRBV2
CAWSKGGGETQYF	TGTGCCTGGAGTAAGGGCGGAGGGGAGACCCAGTACTTC	TRBJ2-5	NA	NA	TRBV30
CASSPLRGGTYNEQFF	TGTGCCAGCAGCCCTCTGAGGGGGGGCACCTACAATGAGCAGTTCTTC	TRBJ2-1	NA	NA	TRBV11-1
CASSRSGSRTDTQYF	TGTGCCAGCAGCCGCAGCGGGAGTCGCACAGATACGCAGTATTTT	TRBJ2-3	NA	TRBD2	TRBV3-1/TRBV3-2
CASSLAGTSGTYNEQFF	TGTGCCAGCAGCTTAGCGGGTACTAGCGGGACTTACAATGAGCAGTTCTTC	TRBJ2-1	few	TRBD2	TRBV7-2
CSVSGQGGLETQYF	TGCAGCGTATCCGGACAGGGGGGTTTAGAGACCCAGTACTTC	TRBJ2-5	NA	TRBD1	TRBV29-1
CASSQERWSSYNEQFF	TGTGCCAGCAGCCAAGAGAGGTGGAGCTCCTACAATGAGCAGTTCTTC	TRBJ2-1	NA	NA	TRBV4-2
CASSVRGGGGEAFF	TGTGCCAGCTCCGTAAGAGGGGGTGGAGGTGAAGCTTTCTTT	TRBJ1-1	NA	NA	TRBV18
CASSTNGQGGDTQYF	TGTGCCAGCAGCACGAACGGACAGGGAGGAGATACGCAGTATTTT	TRBJ2-3	NA	TRBD1	TRBV5-6
CASSKDRGLTDTQYF	TGTGCCAGCAGCAAGGACAGGGGGCTGACAGATACGCAGTATTTT	TRBJ2-3	once	TRBD1	TRBV3-1/TRBV3-2
CASSQENLIVGGWNEKLFF	TGTGCCAGCAGCCAAGAGAATCTCATAGTCGGAGGATGGAATGAAAAACTGTTTTTT	TRBJ1-4	NA	NA	TRBV4-2
CASSQEERSGAEAFF	TGTGCCAGCAGCCAAGAGGAGCGGTCCGGGGCTGAAGCTTTCTTT	TRBJ1-1	once	NA	TRBV3-1/TRBV3-2
CASRYNEQFF	TGTGCCAGCCGGTACAATGAGCAGTTCTTC	TRBJ2-1	NA	NA	TRBV2
CASSLGEGRETQYF	TGCGCCAGCAGCCTGGGGGAGGGCCGCGAGACCCAGTACTTC	TRBJ2-5	NA	TRBD2	TRBV5-1
CASSISSRLHEQFF	TGTGCCAGTAGTATATCTTCCCGATTACACGAGCAGTTCTTC	TRBJ2-1	NA	NA	TRBV19
CASSRLAGLETGELFF	TGTGCCAGCAGCCGTTTAGCGGGACTGGAGACCGGGGAGCTGTTTTTT	TRBJ2-2	NA	TRBD2	TRBV7-9
CASSSQGAGNTIYF	TGTGCCAGCAGTTCACAGGGGGCTGGAAACACCATATATTTT	TRBJ1-3	NA	TRBD1	TRBV28
CAWNVGVNTEAFF	TGTGCCTGGAATGTGGGAGTGAACACTGAAGCTTTCTTT	TRBJ1-1	NA	NA	TRBV30
CASSKQGKEGYTF	TGTGCCAGCAGCAAGCAGGGAAAAGAGGGCTACACCTTC	TRBJ1-2	NA	NA	TRBV6-4
CASSLDTATGDYGYTF	TGTGCCAGCAGCTTAGATACGGCGACAGGGGACTATGGCTACACCTTC	TRBJ1-2	NA	TRBD1	TRBV7-2
CASSSPDGNTIYF	TGTGCCAGCAGCTCACCAGATGGAAACACCATATATTTT	TRBJ1-3	NA	NA	TRBV5-4
CASRSFYGTDQETQYF	TGTGCCAGCAGATCCTTCTACGGGACAGATCAAGAGACCCAGTACTTC	TRBJ2-5	NA	TRBD1	TRBV7-9
CASSLPSGPYNEQFF	TGTGCCAGCAGCTTGCCCAGCGGACCGTACAATGAGCAGTTCTTC	TRBJ2-1	NA	NA	TRBV7-8
CSANRNTEAFF	TGCAGCGCGAACAGGAACACTGAAGCTTTCTTT	TRBJ1-1	NA	NA	TRBV29-1
CASRMTSGRTPDEQFF	TGTGCCAGCAGGATGACTAGCGGGAGGACCCCGGATGAGCAGTTCTTC	TRBJ2-1	NA	TRBD2	TRBV2
CASSSTSVRVSNQPQHF	TGTGCCAGCAGTTCCACCTCGGTCCGGGTGAGCAATCAGCCCCAGCATTTT	TRBJ1-5	NA	NA	TRBV6-2/TRBV6-3
CASSLAGDRDSPLHF	TGCGCCAGCAGCTTGGCCGGGGACAGAGATTCACCCCTCCACTTT	TRBJ1-6	NA	TRBD1	TRBV5-1
CASSLGGGPYNEQFF	TGTGCCAGCAGCTTAGGGGGAGGGCCCTACAATGAGCAGTTCTTC	TRBJ2-1	NA	TRBD2	TRBV7-2